These T cell receptor beta chains were read from a single sample in a study of Graves' ophthalmopathy and Graves' hyperthyroidism. TCRdb independently ran MiXCR on the multiplex PCR reads; one entry per CDR3 protein. This table holds about 700,000 distinct CDR3 sequences, roughly two fifths found once. Material for sequencing was peripheral blood. The receptor set was obtained from an adult man with Graves' ophthalmopathy. Both conserved end residues are part of each CDR3. A D gene is named only where the DNA matches it firmly. Where a row states a size, it is once, few, many or the class of an expanded clone; other rows omit it.

v_call	j_call	d_call	clone_size	cdr3_nt	cdr3_aa
TRBV25-1	TRBJ2-2	-	-	TGTGCCAGCAGCCTCAAAGGCAGTGGTAGCCATCCCGGGGAGCTGTTTTTT	CASSLKGSGSHPGELFF
TRBV25-1	TRBJ1-1	-	few	TGTGCCAGCAGCTTGGGGCAGCTTAGAACGACTGAAGCTTTCTTT	CASSLGQLRTTEAFF
TRBV7-2	TRBJ1-5	-	-	TGTGCCAGCAGCTTACTCCTATCGCCCGTCAATCAGCCCCAGCATTTT	CASSLLLSPVNQPQHF
TRBV19	TRBJ2-6	TRBD1	few	TGTGCCAGTCACACTCAGGGGGCGTTTGGCTCTGGGGCCAACGTCCTGACTTTC	CASHTQGAFGSGANVLTF
TRBV6-2/TRBV6-3	TRBJ2-7	TRBD2	-	TGTGCCAGCAGTTCTACTAGCGGGAGCGGGAACGAGCAGTACTTC	CASSSTSGSGNEQYF
TRBV29-1	TRBJ2-5	-	-	TGCAGCTTAGAAGGGGATAGAGAGACCCAGTACTTC	CSLEGDRETQYF
TRBV7-9	TRBJ2-7	TRBD2	-	TGTGCCAGCAGCCCCACTAGCGGGGGCTTCTCCTACGAGCAGTACTTC	CASSPTSGGFSYEQYF
TRBV19	TRBJ2-1	TRBD2	once	TGTGCCAGTAGGGCTGAGCGGGGAGGCGATTACAATGAGCAGTTCTTC	CASRAERGGDYNEQFF
TRBV7-9	TRBJ1-2	TRBD1	-	TGTGCCAGCAGCGGATACCCGGACAGGGGGGGCTATGGCTACACCTTC	CASSGYPDRGGYGYTF
TRBV14	TRBJ2-7	TRBD1	-	TGTGCCAGCAGCCAAGGGACGGACAGGGTCATCCACGAGCAGTACTTC	CASSQGTDRVIHEQYF
TRBV7-2	TRBJ1-2	TRBD1	-	TGTGCCAGCAGCTTGGGGGACAGATCCTATGGCTGCACCTTC	CASSLGDRSYGCTF
TRBV20-1	TRBJ2-1	TRBD2	once	TGCAGTGCTATAGCGGGAGCTGAGCAGTTCTTC	CSAIAGAEQFF
TRBV29-1	TRBJ1-5	-	-	TGCAGCGTCGGAGACAATCAGCCCCAGCATTTT	CSVGDNQPQHF
TRBV25-1	TRBJ2-2	-	-	TGTGCCAGCAGCTTGGATAACCGGCCCACCGGGGAGCTGCTTTTT	CASSLDNRPTGELLF
TRBV10-1	TRBJ1-1	TRBD1	many	TGCGCCAGCTATCGCACGGGACAGGGGGAGTCGGGGACTGAAGCTTTCTTT	CASYRTGQGESGTEAFF
TRBV20-1	TRBJ2-5	-	many	TGCAGTGCCAGGATGGGGACCCAGTACTTC	CSARMGTQYF
TRBV10-3	TRBJ2-7	-	few	TGTGCCAGCTCACCTCCGACAGGTGACTCGGGCGAGCAGTACTTC	CASSPPTGDSGEQYF
TRBV28	TRBJ1-1	-	few	TGTGCCAGCAGTGTACGGTGGGAAGCTTTCTTT	CASSVRWEAFF
TRBV20-1	TRBJ2-7	-	-	TGCAGTGTCATAGAGGGGTCCTACGAGCAGTACTTC	CSVIEGSYEQYF
TRBV2	TRBJ1-2	-	-	TGTGCTAGTTTGTCCCAGGGGTATGGCTACACCTTC	CASLSQGYGYTF
TRBV5-4	TRBJ1-4	-	few	TGTGCCAGCAGCTTGGGCAGGGGACCGCCGCTTACTAATGAAAAACTGTTTTTT	CASSLGRGPPLTNEKLFF
TRBV14	TRBJ2-7	-	-	TGTGCCAGCAGCCCAGCGAGGGGCCGAACCTACGAGCAGTACTTC	CASSPARGRTYEQYF
TRBV25-1	TRBJ1-4	-	-	TGTGCCAGCAGTGAATATGGACGGGGTGAAAAACTGTTTTTT	CASSEYGRGEKLFF
TRBV29-1	TRBJ1-2	-	once	TGCAGCGTTGAGGGCAGCGGGGTTGGCTACACCTTC	CSVEGSGVGYTF